Listed here are 20 T cell receptor beta chains from one sample, sequenced in a study of human T cells and chemical hapten exposure. Time point described: patch test 3, about 24 weeks after DPC sensitization. As for treatment: therapeutic diphenylcyclopropenone sensitization with weekly scalp DPC. TCRdb used MiXCR to reprocess the RACE reads, holding one entry per CDR3 protein. The sample shows about 84,000 distinct CDR3 sequences, approximately 10% of them seen only once. The specimen was whole blood, collected in connection with sensitization to the hapten diphenylcyclopropenone (DPC). The receptors were gathered from a woman in her 50s with alopecia areata. Some clones in this sample may be carry-over from other donors' samples.

This clonotype occurred a few times. This chain uses TRBV29-1 with TRBJ1-2, with 8 bases aligning to TRBD1. The CDR3 totals 11 residues. With 5 bases clipped from V and 8 bases from J, the junction kept 4 bases outside the gene matches. The germline V gene has CDR1 SQVTM and CDR2 ANQGSEA. The chain's CDR3 is CSVSTGVGYTF. The CDR3 nucleotides read TGCAGCGTTTCGACAGGGGTAGGCTACACCTTC.

This clonotype occurred many times. This chain uses TRBV10-3 with TRBJ2-7, with a tentative D call TRBD1 (6 bases). From germline, CDR1 is ENHRY and CDR2 SYGVKD. The CDR3 runs 15 residues. Trimming left V 0 bases short and J 2 bases short, with 11 bases between. The CDR3 sequence: CAISESGAGAYEQYF. The DNA of the CDR3 is TGTGCCATCAGTGAGTCGGGGGCAGGGGCCTACGAGCAGTACTTC.

This sequence joins TRBV5-6 and TRBJ2-1, with D possibly matching TRBD2 (6 bases). Germline V gene sequence: CDR1 SGHDT, CDR2 YYEEEE. With 0 bases removed from V and 4 bases from J, the gap between germline ends came to 14 bases. CDR3 length: 16 amino acids. This chain's CDR3 is CASSLVGEGRYNEQFF. DNA for the CDR3: TGTGCCAGCAGCTTGGTTGGGGAAGGGAGGTACAATGAGCAGTTCTTC.

This clonotype was seen at least ten times. The gene calls are TRBV7-8 and TRBJ2-7; 9 nucleotides line up with TRBD2. The CDR3 loop spans 19 amino acids. The trim removed 5 bases at V and 1 base at J, leaving 18 bases unmatched. The germline gives CDR1 SGHVS, CDR2 FQNEAQ. In DNA form, the CDR3 reads TGTGCCAGCAGCCACTTCTCGACTAGCGGTTTCAAGAAATCCTACGAGCAGTACTTC. It specifies CASSHFSTSGFKKSYEQYF.

This clonotype was recorded many times. This rearrangement joins TRBV4-1 to TRBJ2-2; 9 nucleotides align to TRBD2. The CDR3 has 18 amino acids. Trimming removed 1 base from V and 1 base from J; junction bases left unmatched: 7. The germline V gene encodes CDR1 MGHRA and CDR2 YSYEKL. The CDR3 sequence: CASSQVPSGRRNTGELFF. The CDR3, as DNA: TGCGCCAGCAGCCAAGTCCCAAGCGGGAGGAGGAACACCGGGGAGCTGTTTTTT.

This chain joins TRBV15 and TRBJ2-2; no clear D gene. The CDR3 is 14 residues long. V was pared by 0 bases and J by 7 bases, with 9 bases between. Per germline, CDR1 LNHNV and CDR2 YYDKDF (reference sequence). CDR3: CATSRDLTFGELFF. The DNA of the CDR3 is TGTGCCACCAGCAGAGATCTAACTTTCGGGGAGCTGTTTTTT.

The chain uses TRBV7-6 and TRBJ2-2; 13 bases agree with TRBD2. Unmatched junction bases numbered 8, after V lost 6 bases and J lost 4 bases. The CDR3 is 17 residues long. Germline V gives CDR1 SGHVS, CDR2 FNYEAQ. The CDR3 DNA reads as TGTGCCAGCAGTCTACTAGCGGGAGGGCCGGGCACCGGGGAGCTGTTTTTT. This codes for CASSLLAGGPGTGELFF.

This clonotype appeared many times. V and J are TRBV12-5 and TRBJ1-5, with D maybe TRBD1 (5 bases). The germline gives CDR1 LGHNT, CDR2 FRNRAP. Trimming left V 6 bases short and J 7 bases short, with 13 bases between. This CDR3 has 13 residues. The CDR3: CASGPEGVQPQHF. As DNA, the CDR3 is TGTGCTAGTGGCCCGGAAGGGGTGCAGCCCCAGCATTTT.

The chain has TRBV6-1 and TRBJ2-2; 9 bases agree with TRBD1. V lost 4 bases and J lost 6; bases outside the gene matches: 12. The CDR3 runs 17 residues. Germline lookup yields CDR1 MNHNS and CDR2 SASEGT. DNA for the CDR3: TGTGCCAGCAGTGCTAACCCGGGACAGGGTGCCGCCGGGGAGCTGTTTTTT. Translation: CASSANPGQGAAGELFF.

This clonotype was observed many times. CDR3 DNA: TGTGCCAGCAGCTCCAGTAGAAACAGGGGGTCCCCGTTTTTCTCCTACGAGCAGTACTTC. Translating it yields CASSSSRNRGSPFFSYEQYF. The V call is TRBV7-9, the J call TRBJ2-7; 8 bases align to TRBD1. Trimming at V came to 4 bases and at J to 0 bases, leaving 20 bases not matched to a gene. Germline V gene data show CDR1 as SEHNR and CDR2 as FQNEAQ (reference sequence). CDR3 length: 20 residues. Using reference TRBV7-9 and TRBJ2-7 for the parts outside the CDR3, the full variable domain is DTGVSQNPRHKITKRGQNVTFRCDPISEHNRLYWYRQTLGQGPEFLTYFQNEAQLEKSRLLSDRFSAERPKGSFSTLEIQRTEQGDSAMYLCASSSSRNRGSPFFSYEQYFGPGTRLTVT.

This clonotype was detected many times. The CDR3 region is CASTFQGRPKETQYF. DNA for the CDR3: TGTGCCAGCACCTTTCAAGGACGGCCTAAAGAGACCCAGTACTTC. The rearrangement uses TRBV6-2 or TRBV6-3 and TRBJ2-5; D uncertain. Trimming removed 7 bases at V and 3 bases at J, with 18 bases between. CDR3 length equals 15 residues. The germline CDR1 and CDR2 sequences are MNHEY and SVGEGT.

The chain links TRBV5-6 to TRBJ2-7; 10 bases are shared with TRBD1. Looked up from germline, CDR1 is SGHDT and CDR2 is YYEEEE. Losses at the gene ends were 3 bases for V and 6 bases for J; bases not matched to a gene: 9. The CDR3 extends over 15 amino acids. CDR3 DNA sequence: TGTGCCAGCAGCTCTACCGGGACAGGGGACAGCGAGCAGTACTTC. This sequence encodes CASSSTGTGDSEQYF.

This clonotype was seen only a few times. The J gene is TRBJ2-7, the V gene TRBV28; TRBD2 matches 11 bases. The trim removed 6 bases at V and 11 bases at J, leaving 9 bases unmatched. CDR1 is MDHEN and CDR2 is SYDVKM in the germline V gene. This CDR3 has 13 residues. CDR3 in DNA: TGTGCCAGCAGAAGTAGCGGGAGGGCCACGGAGTACTTC. This gives the protein CASRSSGRATEYF.

This clonotype was recorded many times. Here the CDR3 DNA reads TGTGCCAGCAGCTTGAAGTTTGAAGCTTTCTTT. Translated: CASSLKFEAFF. The rearrangement uses TRBV7-9 and TRBJ1-1; D gene unclear. CDR1 is SEHNR, CDR2 FQNEAQ, per germline (reference sequence). This CDR3 region has 11 residues. V lost 3 bases and J lost 7, with 6 bases in between.

This clonotype was seen a few times. The gene calls are TRBV11-2 and TRBJ2-5, with D hard to call. Trimming cost V 5 bases and J 5 bases, with 9 bases left between them. This CDR3 is built from 12 residues. Germline loops: CDR1 SGHAT, CDR2 FQNNGV. In DNA, the CDR3 is TGTGCCAGCAGCCTCTTCTCGGAGACCCAGTACTTC. Protein: CASSLFSETQYF.

This clonotype has only a few counts. The chain uses TRBV7-2 and TRBJ2-1, with D hard to call. V was cut by 4 bases and J by 7 bases, with 14 bases left in between. From germline, CDR1 is SGHTA and CDR2 FQGNSA. This CDR3 spans 14 amino acids. The CDR3 is CASSSDSVVNEQFF. As DNA, the CDR3 is TGTGCCAGCAGCTCAGACTCGGTCGTGAATGAGCAGTTCTTC.

A word on this clonotype: Since a much larger clone is just one base distant, this may be a read error. The CDR3 nucleotides read TGTGCCAGCTCACCACCGATGGAGGGGGAGGCCAAAAACATTCAGTACTTC. Its protein product is CASSPPMEGEAKNIQYF. The rearrangement uses TRBV18 and TRBJ2-4, with D perhaps matching TRBD1 or TRBD2 (6 bases each). Between the trimmed V and J ends, which lost 0 bases and 1 base, there was a span of 13 bases. The CDR3 length is 17 residues. The germline V gene has CDR1 KGHSH and CDR2 LQKENI.

CDR3 bases: TGTGCCAGCAGTTTACTTGGGACGGGGAATTCACCCCTCCACTTT. Translated: CASSLLGTGNSPLHF. The chain couples TRBV28 to TRBJ1-6, with a tentative D call TRBD1 (5 bases). In germline, CDR1 is MDHEN, CDR2 SYDVKM. This CDR3 is built from 15 residues. V gave up 2 bases and J gave up 7 bases, with 12 bases separating them.

This clonotype was counted a few times. The chain combines TRBV20-1 with TRBJ1-3, with TRBD1 as a possible D gene (5 bases). CDR1 and CDR2 from the germline V gene are DFQATT and SNEGSKA (reference sequence). Trimming stripped 6 bases from V and 2 bases from J, with 14 bases between. The CDR3 length is 14 residues. Written as DNA, the CDR3 is TGCAGTGCCCCTCGGGGGGGGGCTGGAAACACCATATATTTT. Encoded protein: CSAPRGGAGNTIYF.

This clonotype was detected ten times or more. V is TRBV5-4 and J is TRBJ2-1; D might be TRBD1 or TRBD2, each matching 5 bases. The V end lost 2 bases, the J end lost 6 bases, and 15 bases lay between the germline ends. Germline V gives CDR1 SGHNT, CDR2 YYREEE (reference sequence). This CDR3 is 15 amino acids long. CDR3 sequence: CASSFPGAGGNEQFF. In nucleotides, the CDR3 is TGTGCCAGCAGCTTTCCCGGGGCCGGAGGCAATGAGCAGTTCTTC.